This passage covers 7 T cell receptor beta chains from one sample sequenced in a study of T cell responses to AZD1222 COVID-19 vaccine. Clones were sequenced by immunoSEQ multiplex PCR, and TCRdb holds only the in-frame ones, with some missing. The table records approximately 110,000 clones, 85% to 90% of them present only once. Sequences were derived from peripheral blood, sampled on day 0 of AZD1222 vaccination. These receptors all come from an adult in good health.

The chain has TRBV30 and TRBJ2-2; either TRBD1 or TRBD2 may supply D (6 bases each). The CDR3 consists of 15 residues. The ends were cut back, 8 bases at V and 1 base at J, with 17 bases in the middle. Germline values: CDR1 GTSNPN, CDR2 SVGIG (reference sequence). The CDR3 DNA is TGTGCCGGGCAGGAGGGGGAGGTGAACACCGGGGAGCTGTTTTTT. This encodes CAGQEGEVNTGELFF.

This clone turned up a few times. The chain is built from TRBV3-1 (or the pseudogene TRBV3-2) and TRBJ2-7; D is uncertain. The V gene's germline CDR1 is LGHDT and CDR2 YNNKEL (reference sequence). The CDR3 has 11 amino acids. Trimming left V 6 bases short and J 1 base short, with 4 bases between. CDR3 amino acids: CASSTSYEQYF. CDR3 nucleotides: TGTGCCAGCAGTACATCCTACGAGCAGTACTTC.

V is TRBV30 and J is TRBJ1-5; D ambiguous. Germline values: CDR1 GTSNPN, CDR2 SVGIG (reference sequence). Trimming took 3 bases from V and 3 from J, leaving 9 bases between them. CDR3 length equals 13 residues. CDR3 bases: TGTGCCTGGAGGGTAGGGTCCAATCAGCCCCAGCATTTT. Translating gives CAWRVGSNQPQHF.

The V and J genes are TRBV4-1 and TRBJ2-3; D perhaps matches TRBD1 (6 bases). CDR3 length equals 15 residues. The V end lost 1 base, the J end lost 0 bases, and 8 bases lay between the germline ends. The V gene's germline CDR1 is MGHRA and CDR2 YSYEKL. Here the CDR3 DNA reads TGCGCCAGCAGCCAAGGGGGGCAGAGCACAGATACGCAGTATTTT. This encodes CASSQGGQSTDTQYF.

V gene TRBV21-1 combines with J gene TRBJ2-7; whether TRBD1, the table's D call, matches the DNA was not checked. TRBV21-1 is labeled a pseudogene. The CDR3 loop spans 16 amino acids. This chain's CDR3 is CASSIGTLPFYYEQYF. In DNA, the CDR3 is TGTGCCAGCAGCATTGGGACACTACCTTTTTACTACGAGCAGTACTTC.

The chain recombines TRBV6-5 with TRBJ2-7; the match to TRBD2 covers 9 bases. The CDR3 extends over 14 amino acids. The J segment lost 4 bases and the V segment lost 6 bases, leaving 7 bases of the junction unmatched. Germline assignment: CDR1 MNHEY and CDR2 SVGAGI. The CDR3 here is CASSPGLALYEQYF. The CDR3 DNA is TGTGCCAGCAGCCCGGGACTAGCACTATACGAGCAGTACTTC.

J is TRBJ2-5 and V is TRBV7-8; D uncertain. The V gene's germline CDR1 is SGHVS and CDR2 FQNEAQ. This CDR3 comprises 15 residues. V was clipped by 7 bases and J by 5 bases, with 20 bases between them. The CDR3 here is CASTLSPAWRETQYF. CDR3 bases: TGTGCCAGCACCCTTTCCCCGGCCTGGCGGGAGACCCAGTACTTC.